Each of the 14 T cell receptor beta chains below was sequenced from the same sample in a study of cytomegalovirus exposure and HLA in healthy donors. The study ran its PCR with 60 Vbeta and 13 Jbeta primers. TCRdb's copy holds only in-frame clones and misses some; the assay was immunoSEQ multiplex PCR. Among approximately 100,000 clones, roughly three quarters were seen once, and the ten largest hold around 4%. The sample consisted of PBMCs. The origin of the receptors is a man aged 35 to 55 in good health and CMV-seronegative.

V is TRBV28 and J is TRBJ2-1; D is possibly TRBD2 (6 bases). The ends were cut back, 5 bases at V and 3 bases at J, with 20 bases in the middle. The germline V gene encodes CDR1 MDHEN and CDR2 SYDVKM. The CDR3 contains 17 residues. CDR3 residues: CASSPRRGPSLYNEQFF. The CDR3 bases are TGTGCCAGCAGTCCTCGGCGGGGCCCATCCCTCTACAATGAGCAGTTCTTC.

The CDR3 spells CASSPPTRLQTQYF. CDR3 bases: TGTGCCAGCTCACCACCGACTAGGCTTCAGACCCAGTACTTC. The rearrangement uses TRBV18 and TRBJ2-5, with a tentative D call TRBD2 (6 bases). The germline CDR1 and CDR2 sequences are KGHSH and LQKENI. The CDR3 totals 14 residues. Trimming removed 0 bases from V and 6 bases from J, with 11 bases in between.

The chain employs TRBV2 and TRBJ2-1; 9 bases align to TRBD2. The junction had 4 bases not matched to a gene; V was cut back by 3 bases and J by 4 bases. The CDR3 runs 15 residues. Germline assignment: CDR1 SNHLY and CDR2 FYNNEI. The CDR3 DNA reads TGTGCCAGCAGTGATGCTAGCGGGGCATACAATGAGCAGTTCTTC. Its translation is CASSDASGAYNEQFF. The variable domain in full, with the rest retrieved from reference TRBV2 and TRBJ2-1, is EPEVTQTPSHQVTQMGQEVILRCVPISNHLYFYWYRQILGQKVEFLVSFYNNEISEKSEIFDDQFSVERPDGSNFTLKIRSTKLEDSAMYFCASSDASGAYNEQFFGPGTRLTVL.

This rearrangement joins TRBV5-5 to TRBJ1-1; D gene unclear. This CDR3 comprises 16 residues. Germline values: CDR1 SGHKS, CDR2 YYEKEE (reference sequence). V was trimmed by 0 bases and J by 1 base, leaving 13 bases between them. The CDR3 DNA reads TGTGCCAGCAGCTTGGAATGGGTAGGAGAGAACACTGAAGCTTTCTTT. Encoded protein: CASSLEWVGENTEAFF.

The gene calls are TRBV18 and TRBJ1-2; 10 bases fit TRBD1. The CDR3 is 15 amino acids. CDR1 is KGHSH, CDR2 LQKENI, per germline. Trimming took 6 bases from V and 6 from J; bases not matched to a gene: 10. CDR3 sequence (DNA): TGTGCCAGCTCGCCGGGACAGGGGAGTTTGAATGGCTACACCTTC. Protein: CASSPGQGSLNGYTF.

CDR3 nucleotides: TGCGCCAGCAGCGAGACGGGACTAATGAACACTGAAGCTTTCTTT. Translation gives CASSETGLMNTEAFF. The gene calls are TRBV5-1 and TRBJ1-1; D might be TRBD1 (5 bases). The CDR3 consists of 15 residues. The germline V gene has CDR1 SGHRS and CDR2 YFSETQ. V was shortened by 4 bases and J by 0 bases, with 13 bases between the two germline ends.

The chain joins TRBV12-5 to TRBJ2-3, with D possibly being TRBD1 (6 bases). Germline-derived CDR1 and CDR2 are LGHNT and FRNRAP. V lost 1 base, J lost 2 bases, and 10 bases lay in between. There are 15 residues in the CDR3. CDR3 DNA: TGTGCTAGTGGTTTGGGACAGGTGGACACAGATACGCAGTATTTT. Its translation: CASGLGQVDTDTQYF. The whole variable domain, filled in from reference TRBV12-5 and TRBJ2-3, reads DARVTQTPRHKVTEMGQEVTMRCQPILGHNTVFWYRQTMMQGLELLAYFRNRAPLDDSGMPKDRFSAEMPDATLATLKIQPSEPRDSAVYFCASGLGQVDTDTQYFGPGTRLTVL.

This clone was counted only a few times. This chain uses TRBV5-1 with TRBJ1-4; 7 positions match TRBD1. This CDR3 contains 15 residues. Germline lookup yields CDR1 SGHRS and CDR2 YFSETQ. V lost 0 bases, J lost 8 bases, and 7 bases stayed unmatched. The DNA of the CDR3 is TGCGCCAGCAGCTTGGTACAGGGGCCGGAAGAAAAACTGTTTTTT. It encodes CASSLVQGPEEKLFF.

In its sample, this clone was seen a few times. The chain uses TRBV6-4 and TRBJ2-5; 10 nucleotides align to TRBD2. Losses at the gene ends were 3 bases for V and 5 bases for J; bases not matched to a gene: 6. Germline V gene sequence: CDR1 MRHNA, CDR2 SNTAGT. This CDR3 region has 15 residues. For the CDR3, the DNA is TGTGCCAGCAGTGAACAAGCGGGGGGGCGGGAGACCCAGTACTTC. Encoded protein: CASSEQAGGRETQYF.

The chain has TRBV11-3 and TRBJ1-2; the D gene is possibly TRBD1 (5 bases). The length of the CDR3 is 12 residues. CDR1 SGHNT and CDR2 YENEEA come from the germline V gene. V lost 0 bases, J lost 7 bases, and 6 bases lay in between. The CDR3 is CASSLDGAGYTF. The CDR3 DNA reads TGTGCCAGCAGCTTAGATGGGGCTGGCTACACCTTC.

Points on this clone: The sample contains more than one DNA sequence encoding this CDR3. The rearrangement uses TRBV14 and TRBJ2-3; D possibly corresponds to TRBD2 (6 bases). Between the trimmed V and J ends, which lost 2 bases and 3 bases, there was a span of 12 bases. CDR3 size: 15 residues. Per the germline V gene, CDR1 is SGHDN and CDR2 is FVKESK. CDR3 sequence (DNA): TGTGCCAGCAGCCAATCTCTCGGGGGAACAGATACGCAGTATTTT. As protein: CASSQSLGGTDTQYF.

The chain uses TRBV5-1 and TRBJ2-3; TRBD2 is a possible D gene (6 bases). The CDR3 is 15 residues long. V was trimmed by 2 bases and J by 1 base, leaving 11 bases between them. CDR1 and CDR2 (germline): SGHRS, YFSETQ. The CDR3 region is CASSFSGTGTDTQYF. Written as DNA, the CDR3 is TGCGCCAGCAGCTTTTCGGGGACTGGCACAGATACGCAGTATTTT.

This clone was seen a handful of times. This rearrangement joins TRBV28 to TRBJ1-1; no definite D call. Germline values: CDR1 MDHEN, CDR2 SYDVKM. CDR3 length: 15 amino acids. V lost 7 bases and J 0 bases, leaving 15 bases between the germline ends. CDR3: CASKVLGGLNTEAFF. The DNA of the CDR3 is TGTGCCAGCAAGGTACTGGGTGGGCTGAACACTGAAGCTTTCTTT.

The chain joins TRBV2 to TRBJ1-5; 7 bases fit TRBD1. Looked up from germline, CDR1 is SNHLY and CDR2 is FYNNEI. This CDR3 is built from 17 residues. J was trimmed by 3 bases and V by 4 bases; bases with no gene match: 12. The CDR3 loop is CASSVIAGTAINQPQHF. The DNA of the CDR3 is TGTGCCAGCAGTGTGATTGCCGGGACAGCCATCAATCAGCCCCAGCATTTT.